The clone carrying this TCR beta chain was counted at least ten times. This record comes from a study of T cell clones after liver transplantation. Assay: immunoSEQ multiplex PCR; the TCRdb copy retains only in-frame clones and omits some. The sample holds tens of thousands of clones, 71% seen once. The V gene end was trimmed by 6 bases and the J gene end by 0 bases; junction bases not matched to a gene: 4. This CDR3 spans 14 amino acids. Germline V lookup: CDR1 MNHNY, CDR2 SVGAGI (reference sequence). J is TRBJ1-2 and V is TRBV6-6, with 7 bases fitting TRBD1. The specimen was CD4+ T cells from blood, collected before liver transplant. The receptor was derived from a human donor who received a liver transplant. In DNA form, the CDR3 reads TGTGCCAGCAGCCCCGACAGGGCTAACTATGGCTACACCTTC. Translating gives CASSPDRANYGYTF.